This T cell receptor (beta chain) came from a study of shared clonotypes between healthy human individuals. Study results and limitations: A few donors held about 5% of naive CD4 clonotypes in common.

Investigators spread the genomic DNA of each subset evenly over several immunoSEQ plates. The protocol was immunoSEQ multiplex PCR, while the TCRdb copy is restricted to in-frame clones and leaves out a portion. The table shows hundreds of thousands of clones, with around 67% occurring only once. This clone occurred many times. Its antigen is as yet unknown. Trimming took 0 bases from V and 7 from J, leaving 3 bases between them. CDR3 length equals 12 residues. Per germline, CDR1 MNHEY and CDR2 SMNVEV (reference sequence). Sequencing was done on a sample of memory CD4+ T cells sorted from blood. Subset meaning: CD45RA-negative fraction. The clonotype originates from a man aged 25-40 years in good health. This rearrangement joins TRBV27 to TRBJ2-2; D unclear. The CDR3 region has the DNA TGTGCCAGCAGTTTATCGTTCGGGGAGCTGTTTTTT. It yields the protein CASSLSFGELFF.